The clone carrying this TCR beta chain came up a few times. Per the original data handling: Nucleated cell counts were estimated from reference gene primer amplification. The protocol was immunoSEQ multiplex PCR, while the TCRdb copy is restricted to in-frame clones and leaves out a portion. V and J calls and clone size come straight from that table; D and trimming were deduced from the DNA. The repertoire holds more than 55,000 clones, with 85% to 90% as singletons. V dropped 6 bases and J dropped 4; count of bases not matched to a gene: 7. This CDR3 region has 15 residues. Germline CDR1 ENHRY, CDR2 SYGVKD. This specimen comes from a study of blood T cell repertoires in COVID-19. Study information: Specimens from acute and convalescent COVID-19 originated in the United States, Italy and Spain. T cells, B-cell-depleted T cells, or PBMCs provided the cDNA or gDNA that served as material.

V usage is TRBV10-3 and J usage is TRBJ2-7; the match to TRBD2 covers 12 bases. The source material was peripheral blood. This receptor was identified in a woman aged 55-70 years with COVID-19, enrolled during active disease. CDR3 residues: CAISAGTSGFYEQYF. As DNA, the CDR3 is TGTGCCATCAGCGCCGGGACTAGCGGGTTTTACGAGCAGTACTTC.